Only a few counts were recorded for the clone carrying this T cell receptor beta chain. No cell sorting was done before RNA was extracted from the tissue. More than 3 cm separated this lung sample from the edge of the tumor. These data are taken from a study of tumor and adjacent non-tumor tissue in lung cancer. V was pared by 4 bases and J by 5 bases, with 9 bases of the junction left unmatched. Germline CDR1 reads LNHDA; CDR2 reads SQIVND (reference sequence). The CDR3 totals 15 residues. Three rounds of nested PCR, following a modified ARM-PCR protocol, produced the TCRbeta library. A single record per CDR3 protein comes from TCRdb applying MiXCR to the multiplex PCR reads. This sample has roughly 67,000 distinct CDR3 sequences, with 75% to 85% found just once.

The specimen sequenced was distant non-tumor lung tissue. This clonotype was sampled from a man aged 55 to 70 with non-small cell lung cancer. The V and J genes are TRBV19 and TRBJ2-3, with 7 bases matching TRBD2. CDR3 in DNA: TGTGCCAGTAGTACAATAGCGGGTCTGGTAGATACGCAGTATTTT. Amino acid sequence: CASSTIAGLVDTQYF.